This T cell receptor beta chain was found in a study of T cell responses to AZD1222 COVID-19 vaccine. Sequencing was performed with immunoSEQ multiplex PCR; in TCRdb, only in-frame clones are kept and a portion is missing. The table includes 150,000 to 200,000 clones, 85% to 95% detected once. In germline, CDR1 is MNHEY, CDR2 SMNVEV (reference sequence). The CDR3 extends over 16 amino acids. The V gene end was trimmed by 5 bases and the J gene end by 0 bases; junction bases not matched to a gene: 9. Regarding the study as a whole: Sampling that yielded the repertoires occurred only after the peak T cell response. The donor cohort was predominantly white British with a female majority, and clonal diversity may have been underestimated.

Details on this clone: Its target is not known.

V is TRBV27 and J is TRBJ1-2, with TRBD1 matching 7 bases. The TCR comes from an adult in good health. This specimen consisted of peripheral blood, obtained on day 0 of AZD1222 vaccination. The CDR3 loop reads CASSPRQGRTNYGYTF. The CDR3 DNA reads as TGTGCCAGCAGTCCCAGACAGGGACGAACTAACTATGGCTACACCTTC.